The 19 T cell receptor beta chains presented below share a single source sample, sequenced in a study of T cell repertoires in cytomegalovirus infection. No antigen has been identified for these receptors. MiXCR, run by TCRdb on the reads, gives a single entry per CDR3 protein. Of 650,000 to 850,000 distinct CDR3 sequences in the sample, 25% to 35% were seen once. Material: cultured CD8+ T cells from PBMCs, obtained from culture after CMV antigen stimulation. These receptor sequences come from a human donor in good health (CMV status not recorded). Some clones in this sample may be carry-over from other donors' samples.

This chain connects TRBV20-1 to TRBJ2-3; the D gene is possibly TRBD2 (6 bases). Trimming left V 4 bases short and J 4 bases short, with 9 bases between. The germline gives CDR1 DFQATT, CDR2 SNEGSKA (reference sequence). The CDR3 runs to 12 residues. The DNA of the CDR3 is TGCAGTGCTAAACTAGCCCCAGATACGCAGTATTTT. Protein sequence: CSAKLAPDTQYF.

This clonotype appeared a single time. The rearrangement uses TRBV4-3 and TRBJ2-3; 8 bases align to TRBD1. CDR1 is LGHNA, CDR2 YSLEER, per germline. This CDR3 has 16 residues. Trimming took 3 bases from V and 0 from J; bases not matched to a gene: 5. CDR3 sequence reads: CASSHLGQESTDTQYF. Here the CDR3 DNA reads TGCGCCAGCAGCCATTTGGGACAGGAGAGCACAGATACGCAGTATTTT.

The chain carries TRBV7-2 and TRBJ2-5; D remains ambiguous. Germline CDR1 and CDR2: SGHTA and FQGNSA. The V gene lost 7 bases and the J gene lost 5 bases, with 8 bases spanning the gap. The CDR3 totals 11 residues. The DNA of the CDR3 is TGTGCCAGCACCCTGAGGGAGACCCAGTACTTC. This gives the protein CASTLRETQYF.

This clonotype was picked up a small number of times. V usage is TRBV27 and J usage is TRBJ2-1; 10 nucleotides agree with TRBD2. The CDR3 has 14 residues. Germline V gives CDR1 MNHEY, CDR2 SMNVEV (reference sequence). V lost 6 bases and J lost 7; bases outside the gene matches: 6. The CDR3 DNA follows: TGTGCCAGCAGCCCCGGGACTAGCGCAAATGAGCAGTTCTTC. Protein sequence: CASSPGTSANEQFF.

V gene TRBV7-9 combines with J gene TRBJ2-1, with D maybe TRBD2 (5 bases). Per germline, CDR1 SEHNR and CDR2 FQNEAQ (reference sequence). V dropped 0 bases and J dropped 5 bases, with 11 bases sitting between them. The CDR3 is 15 residues long. The CDR3 region is CASSLAFTGDNEQFF. The CDR3 DNA follows: TGTGCCAGCAGCTTAGCGTTTACCGGGGACAATGAGCAGTTCTTC.

The genes are TRBV4-1 and TRBJ1-1; D call uncertain. Trimming removed 0 bases from V and 10 bases from J, with 15 bases in between. The CDR3 consists of 14 residues. Germline V lookup: CDR1 MGHRA, CDR2 YSYEKL. The CDR3 reads CASSQEQGLHGAFF. CDR3 nucleotide sequence: TGCGCCAGCAGCCAAGAGCAAGGACTTCACGGAGCTTTCTTT.

V usage is TRBV19 and J usage is TRBJ2-4; 8 bases fit TRBD1. Germline-derived CDR1 and CDR2 are LNHDA and SQIVND (reference sequence). Trimming took 1 base from V and 5 from J; bases not matched to a gene: 1. The CDR3 is made up of 14 amino acids. CDR3 sequence: CASSIAGGENIQYF. In nucleotides, the CDR3 is TGTGCCAGTAGTATAGCAGGGGGCGAAAACATTCAGTACTTC. The variable domain in full, completed from reference TRBV19 and TRBJ2-4, reads DGGITQSPKYLFRKEGQNVTLSCEQNLNHDAMYWYRQDPGQGLRLIYYSQIVNDFQKGDIAEGYSVSREKKESFPLTVTSAQKNPTAFYLCASSIAGGENIQYFGAGTRLSVL.

This clonotype came up a few times. This rearrangement joins TRBV7-6 to TRBJ2-2, with TRBD2 identical over 8 bases. The CDR3 loop spans 17 amino acids. From germline, CDR1 is SGHVS and CDR2 FNYEAQ. V shed 5 bases and J 5 bases; nucleotides not matched to a gene: 13. The CDR3 DNA follows: TGTGCCAGCAGCCCCGTAAGAGTAGCGGGGTTTACCGGGGAGCTGTTTTTT. Its translation is CASSPVRVAGFTGELFF.

The chain links TRBV12-3 or TRBV12-4 to TRBJ2-7; D might be TRBD2 (5 bases). The CDR3 is 14 residues long. Between the trimmed V and J ends, which lost 2 bases and 3 bases, there was a span of 11 bases. The CDR3 DNA follows: TGTGCCAGCAGTTTAACAGAGGGCCTCTACGAGCAGTACTTC. The encoded protein is CASSLTEGLYEQYF.

The chain carries TRBV6-2 or TRBV6-3 and TRBJ2-2; tentative D call: TRBD1 (5 bases). Per germline, CDR1 MNHEY and CDR2 SVGEGT. This CDR3 comprises 12 residues. The V end lost 6 bases, the J end lost 10 bases, and 12 bases lay between the germline ends. The CDR3 spells CASRGALVELFF. The DNA for the CDR3 is TGTGCCAGCAGAGGGGCCCTTGTGGAGCTGTTTTTT.

This clonotype was seen a handful of times. The chain is built from TRBV5-4 and TRBJ1-2; D not certain. Trimming cost V 0 bases and J 6 bases, with 15 bases left between them. This CDR3 has 15 amino acids. Germline-derived CDR1 and CDR2 are SGHNT and YYREEE (reference sequence). The CDR3 DNA reads as TGTGCCAGCAGCTTGGGGACCCTGTTGATGGATGGCTACACCTTC. This translates into CASSLGTLLMDGYTF.

The chain joins TRBV7-4 to TRBJ1-2; the D is unclear. The germline V and J ends were trimmed by 5 bases and 0 bases, with 13 bases remaining between them. This CDR3 is 15 amino acids long. Germline V lookup: CDR1 SGHVT, CDR2 SQSDAQ. The CDR3 bases are TGTGCCAGCAGCCTGGGAACACCCGCTAACTATGGCTACACCTTC. Translated: CASSLGTPANYGYTF.

This clonotype was recorded many times. The chain uses TRBV7-9 and TRBJ1-1; 8 positions match TRBD1. CDR3 size: 12 residues. With 7 bases clipped from V and 11 bases from J, the junction kept 9 bases outside the gene matches. In germline, CDR1 is SEHNR, CDR2 FQNEAQ (reference sequence). The chain's CDR3 is CASNPGGEVAFF. The CDR3 bases are TGTGCCAGCAACCCAGGGGGCGAGGTGGCTTTCTTT. Full variable domain (remainder filled in from reference TRBV7-9 and TRBJ1-1): DTGVSQNPRHKITKRGQNVTFRCDPISEHNRLYWYRQTLGQGPEFLTYFQNEAQLEKSRLLSDRFSAERPKGSFSTLEIQRTEQGDSAMYLCASNPGGEVAFFGQGTRLTVV.

At least ten counts were recorded for this clonotype. CDR3 protein: CASSSSGSSSTDTQYF. CDR3 coding DNA: TGTGCCAGCAGCTCGAGCGGGAGCTCTAGCACAGATACGCAGTATTTT. The V gene is TRBV7-2, the J gene TRBJ2-3; 8 bases agree with TRBD2. CDR3 length: 16 amino acids. V was clipped by 4 bases and J by 0 bases; unmatched bases: 6. Germline assignment: CDR1 SGHTA and CDR2 FQGNSA.

There are a few counts of this clonotype. V gene TRBV7-3 combines with J gene TRBJ1-2, with a possible D match to TRBD1 (6 bases). This CDR3 comprises 16 residues. Germline V gene sequence: CDR1 SGHTA, CDR2 FQGTGA. Between the trimmed V and J ends, which lost 5 bases and 3 bases, there was a span of 19 bases. CDR3: CASSLPATGKYYGYTF. CDR3 DNA sequence: TGTGCCAGCAGCCTCCCCGCGACAGGCAAATACTATGGCTACACCTTC. Using reference TRBV7-3 and TRBJ1-2 for the parts outside the CDR3, the full variable domain is GAGVSQTPSNKVTEKGKYVELRCDPISGHTALYWYRQSLGQGPEFLIYFQGTGAADDSGLPNDRFFAVRPEGSVSTLKIQRTERGDSAVYLCASSLPATGKYYGYTFGSGTRLTVV.

The chain combines TRBV2 with TRBJ1-2; D is perhaps TRBD1 (5 bases). V lost 4 bases and J lost 3, with 12 bases in between. Germline loops: CDR1 SNHLY, CDR2 FYNNEI. CDR3 length equals 14 residues. The CDR3: CASSGSRAHYGYTF. CDR3 in DNA: TGTGCCAGCAGTGGTAGCAGGGCTCACTATGGCTACACCTTC.

Regarding this clonotype: The junction shows a germline mismatch at one end, possibly a read error. This sequence joins TRBV4-3 and TRBJ2-2; possibly TRBD1 for D (5 bases). Germline loops: CDR1 LGHNA, CDR2 YSLEER. The CDR3 sequence is 14 residues long. CDR3 amino acids: CVSSQAGSTGELFF. The CDR3 DNA is TGCGTCAGCAGCCAAGCAGGGTCCACCGGGGAGCTGTTTTTT.

The J gene is TRBJ2-1, the V gene TRBV27, with 10 nucleotides matching TRBD2. CDR1 is MNHEY and CDR2 is SMNVEV in the germline V gene (reference sequence). The V and J ends lost 2 bases and 7 bases, in that order; junction bases with no gene match: 5. The CDR3 sequence is 15 residues long. The CDR3 loop reads CASSLAAGGRNEQFF. CDR3 coding DNA: TGTGCCAGCAGTTTAGCAGCGGGGGGGCGGAATGAGCAGTTCTTC.

The gene calls are TRBV29-1 and TRBJ2-7; 10 bases are shared with TRBD2. Germline V CDR1 and CDR2: SQVTM, ANQGSEA. V lost 7 bases to trimming and J lost 4 bases; unmatched junction nucleotides: 10. The CDR3 runs 14 residues. The DNA for the CDR3 is TGCAGCGCCGAAGGTCTAGCGGGGGTTTACGAGCAGTACTTC. Protein product: CSAEGLAGVYEQYF.